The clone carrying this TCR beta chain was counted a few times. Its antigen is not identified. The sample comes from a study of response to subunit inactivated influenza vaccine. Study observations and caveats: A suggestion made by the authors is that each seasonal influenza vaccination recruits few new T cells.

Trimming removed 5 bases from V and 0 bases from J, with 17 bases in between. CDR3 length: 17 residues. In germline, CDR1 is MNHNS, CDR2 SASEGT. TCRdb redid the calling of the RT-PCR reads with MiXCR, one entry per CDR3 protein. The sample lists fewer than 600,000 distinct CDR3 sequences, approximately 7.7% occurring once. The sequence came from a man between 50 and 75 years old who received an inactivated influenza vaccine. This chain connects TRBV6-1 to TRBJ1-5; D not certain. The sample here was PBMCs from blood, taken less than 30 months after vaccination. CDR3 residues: CASSLIAAGVSNQPQHF. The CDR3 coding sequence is TGTGCCAGCAGTCTGATCGCAGCAGGAGTTAGCAATCAGCCCCAGCATTTT.